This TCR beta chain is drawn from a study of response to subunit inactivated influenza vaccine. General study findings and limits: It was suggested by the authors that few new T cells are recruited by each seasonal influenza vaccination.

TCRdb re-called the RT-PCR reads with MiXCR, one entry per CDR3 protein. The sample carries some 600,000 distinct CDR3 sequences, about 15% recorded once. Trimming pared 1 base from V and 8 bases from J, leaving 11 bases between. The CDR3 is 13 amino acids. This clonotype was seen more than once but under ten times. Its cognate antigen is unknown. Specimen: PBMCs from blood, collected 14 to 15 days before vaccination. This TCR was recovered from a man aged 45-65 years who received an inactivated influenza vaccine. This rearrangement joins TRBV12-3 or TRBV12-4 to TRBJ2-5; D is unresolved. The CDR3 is CASSLGVDVTQYF. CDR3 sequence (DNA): TGTGCCAGCAGTTTAGGGGTAGATGTTACCCAGTACTTC.